The 3 T cell receptor beta chains reported below all come from one sample, sequenced in a study of breast tumors, draining lymph nodes, adjacent tissues. One entry per CDR3 protein, called by TCRdb with MiXCR from the multiplex PCR reads. The table has 150,000 to 200,000 distinct CDR3 sequences, roughly 35% seen once. Breast cancer patients provided tissue from their axillary draining lymph nodes. Material: axillary lymph node tissue. All receptors come from a female donor with breast cancer. Some clones in this sample may be carry-over from other donors' samples.

As regards this clonotype: At one of its ends the junction is not consistent with the germline gene, which may arise from a read error. The J gene is TRBJ2-2, the V gene TRBV4-1; D is unresolved. Germline V lookup: CDR1 MGHRA, CDR2 YSYEKL. CDR3 length equals 19 residues. This CDR3 reads CASSQMVSLGRRNAGELFF. The CDR3 coding sequence is TGCGCCAGCAGCCAAATGGTGTCCCTAGGCAGACGGAACGCCGGGGAGCTGTTTTTT.

This clonotype appeared many times. CDR3 in amino acids: CASSQEPLTYEQYF. The CDR3 nucleotides are TGCGCCAGCAGCCAAGAGCCACTGACCTACGAGCAGTACTTC. The chain joins TRBV4-1 to TRBJ2-7; unclear D gene. CDR3 length: 14 amino acids. CDR1 is MGHRA, CDR2 YSYEKL, per germline. V was pared by 0 bases and J by 2 bases, with 8 bases between.

In its sample, this clonotype was seen once. This rearrangement joins TRBV11-2 to TRBJ1-4, with D hard to call. Germline V lookup: CDR1 SGHAT, CDR2 FQNNGV. The CDR3 sequence is 15 residues long. Trimming stripped 5 bases from V and 0 bases from J, with 10 bases between. The CDR3 region is CASSVGYSTNEKLFF. CDR3 sequence (DNA): TGTGCCAGCAGCGTCGGCTATTCAACTAATGAAAAACTGTTTTTT.